This T cell receptor beta chain appears in the sequencing data of a study of cytomegalovirus exposure and HLA in healthy donors. This CDR3 comprises 14 residues. CDR1 LNHDA and CDR2 SQIVND come from the germline V gene (reference sequence). The ends lost 6 bases at V and 4 bases at J; junction bases unmatched: 5. The study ran its PCR with 60 Vbeta and 13 Jbeta primers. Produced via immunoSEQ multiplex PCR; TCRdb's table is partial and in-frame only. The repertoire consists of more than 85,000 clones, with 70% to 75% occurring once and the leading ten covering 1% to 1.5%. The receptor was derived from a man aged 40-50 years in good health and CMV-seronegative. Sequencing was performed on PBMCs. The chain has TRBV19 and TRBJ2-1; TRBD2 matches 8 bases. The CDR3 region has the DNA TGTGCCAGTAGCAGCGGGGGCTCTTACAATGAGCAGTTCTTC. Its translation is CASSSGGSYNEQFF.